This TCR beta chain stems from a study of shared clonotypes between healthy human individuals. Study overall: A couple of women and three men aged 18 to 49 served as donors. A donor's plate count was three for CD4 naive and three for CD4 memory; CD8 naive had two and CD8 memory one.

Overall study findings and caveats: Non-shared clonotypes had lower generation probabilities than clonotypes shared by all four sorted-subset donors.

Every contributor of samples was a Caucasian grown-up residing in Nashville, Tennessee. Germline loops: CDR1 LNHDA, CDR2 SQIVND (reference sequence). The CDR3 is made up of 15 amino acids. V shed 5 bases and J 10 bases; nucleotides not matched to a gene: 7. Concerning this clone: Its antigen is not known.

Assay: immunoSEQ multiplex PCR; the TCRdb copy retains only in-frame clones and omits some. Of roughly 2.2 million clones listed, 90% to 95% are singletons. The TCR was taken from a man between 18 and 35 years old in good health. Some clones in this sample may be carry-over from other donors' samples. V and J are TRBV19 and TRBJ2-1; 14 positions agree with TRBD2. Input material: naive CD4+ T cells from PBMCs. Subset of the sample: CD45RA+ positively selected. This CDR3 is CASSVGTSGSGEQFF. DNA of the CDR3: TGTGCCAGTAGTGTCGGGACTAGCGGGAGTGGAGAGCAGTTCTTC.